This record concerns one T cell receptor beta chain sequence. 60 Vbeta and 13 Jbeta primers were used in PCR. Data came from immunoSEQ multiplex PCR; TCRdb stores just in-frame clones and leaves some out. The sample lists 85,000 to 100,000 clones; around 77% were seen once. These data come from a study of cytomegalovirus exposure and HLA in healthy donors. This CDR3 is built from 14 residues. Germline V CDR1 and CDR2: SEHNR, FQNEAQ (reference sequence). With 1 base removed from V and 7 bases from J, the gap between germline ends came to 8 bases. The gene calls are TRBV7-9 and TRBJ1-6; D call uncertain. The receptor's source is a man between 45 and 60 years old in good health and CMV-seropositive. The sequenced sample consisted of PBMCs. The CDR3 DNA sequence: TGTGCCAGCAGCTTAGAAGCGGAGAATTCACCCCTCCACTTT. It encodes CASSLEAENSPLHF.